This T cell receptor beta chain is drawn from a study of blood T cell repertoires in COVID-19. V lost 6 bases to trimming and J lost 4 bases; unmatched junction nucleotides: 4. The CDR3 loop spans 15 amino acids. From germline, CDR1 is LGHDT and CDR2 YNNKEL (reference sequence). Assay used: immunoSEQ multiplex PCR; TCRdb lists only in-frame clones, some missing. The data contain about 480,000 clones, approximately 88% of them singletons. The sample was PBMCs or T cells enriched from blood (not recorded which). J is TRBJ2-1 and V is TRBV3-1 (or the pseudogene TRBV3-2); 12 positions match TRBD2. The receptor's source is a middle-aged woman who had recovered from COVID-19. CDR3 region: CASRPGLAGYNEQFF. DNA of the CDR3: TGTGCCAGCAGACCGGGACTAGCGGGTTACAATGAGCAGTTCTTC.